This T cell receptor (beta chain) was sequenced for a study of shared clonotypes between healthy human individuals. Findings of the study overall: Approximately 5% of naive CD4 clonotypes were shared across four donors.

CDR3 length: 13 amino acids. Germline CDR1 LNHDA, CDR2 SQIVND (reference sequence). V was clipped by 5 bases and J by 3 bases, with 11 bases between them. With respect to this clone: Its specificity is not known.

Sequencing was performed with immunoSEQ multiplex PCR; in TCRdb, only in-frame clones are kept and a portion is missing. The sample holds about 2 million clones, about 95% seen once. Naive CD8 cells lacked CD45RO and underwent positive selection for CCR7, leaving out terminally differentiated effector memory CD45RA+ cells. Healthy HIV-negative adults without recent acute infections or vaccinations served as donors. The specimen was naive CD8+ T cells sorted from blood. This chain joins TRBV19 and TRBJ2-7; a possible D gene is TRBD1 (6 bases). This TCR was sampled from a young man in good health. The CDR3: CASSATGVYEQYF. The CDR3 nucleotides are TGTGCCAGTAGTGCGACAGGAGTCTACGAGCAGTACTTC.